This T cell receptor (beta chain) was retrieved from a study of cytomegalovirus exposure and HLA in healthy donors. Study results and caveats: Several of the most significant clusters appeared, in a later analysis, to be linked to common viral pathogens.

V trimming: 6 bases; J trimming: 1 base; junction bases outside the gene matches: 5. The CDR3 covers 14 residues. Germline V gene sequence: CDR1 MNHEY, CDR2 SVGAGI. This clone was counted a single time. Its cognate antigen is unknown. A multiplex PCR was run with 60 Vbeta primers and 13 Jbeta primers. Only in-frame clones appear in the TCRdb table, and some are missing; sequencing was by immunoSEQ multiplex PCR. Here the sample spans some 120,000 clones, about four fifths being singletons. The genes are TRBV6-5 and TRBJ2-7, with TRBD1 identical over 8 bases. The sequenced material came from PBMCs. This sequence was found in a woman aged 18-29 years in good health and CMV-seronegative. The CDR3 spells CASRRQGQSYEQYF. DNA for the CDR3: TGTGCCAGCAGAAGACAGGGGCAATCCTACGAGCAGTACTTC.